This entry features one T cell receptor (beta chain) sequence. These data belong to a study of blood T cell repertoires in COVID-19. The overall study: PBMCs, B-cell-depleted T cells, or T cells provided the cDNA or gDNA that made up the material.

In germline, CDR1 is LGHDT, CDR2 YNNKEL (reference sequence). The CDR3 length is 15 residues. The V end was cut by 4 bases, the J end by 11 bases, with 23 bases between. Clones were read by immunoSEQ multiplex PCR, and TCRdb kept only the in-frame ones, dropping some. The data hold about 240,000 clones, with roughly four fifths observed a single time. The clonotype was recovered from a woman aged 60 to 75 with active or convalescent COVID-19. The sequenced material came from peripheral blood. The V gene is TRBV3-1 (or the pseudogene TRBV3-2), the J gene TRBJ1-1, with D uncertain. This CDR3 reads CASSPGLISRSRAFF. CDR3 nucleotides: TGTGCCAGCAGCCCGGGTTTGATATCACGCTCTCGGGCTTTCTTT.